The next 27 T cell receptor beta chains were all read from a single sample in a study of blood T cell repertoires in COVID-19 (dated by TCRdb to the early 2020s). The method behind the library was the immunoSEQ multiplex PCR assay. TCRdb's version of the immuneACCESS table is confined to in-frame rearrangements and falls short of the full clone set. An unresolved V gene accounts for under half of the shortfall where checked; the remainder is of unknown origin. A total of about 77,000 clones appear in this sample, 80% of them only once. Under 5% of the sample is taken by the ten largest. The sequencing sample was made of peripheral blood. Source of these receptors: a woman aged 70-85 years with acute or convalescent COVID-19.

The chain links TRBV7-3 to TRBJ1-5; no firm D call. V dropped 2 bases and J dropped 7 bases, with 9 bases sitting between them. CDR3 length equals 13 residues. Germline V gene data show CDR1 as SGHTA and CDR2 as FQGTGA. CDR3 nucleotide sequence: TGTGCCAGCAGCTTAGAACCGGGGCAGCCCCAGCATTTT. Its protein is CASSLEPGQPQHF. The full variable domain, with the rest looked up from reference TRBV7-3 and TRBJ1-5, is GAGVSQTPSNKVTEKGKYVELRCDPISGHTALYWYRQSLGQGPEFLIYFQGTGAADDSGLPNDRFFAVRPEGSVSTLKIQRTERGDSAVYLCASSLEPGQPQHFGDGTRLSIL.

This clone was seen more than once but under ten times. This rearrangement joins TRBV7-2 to TRBJ2-1, with 7 nucleotides matching TRBD1. V dropped 3 bases and J dropped 5; count of bases not matched to a gene: 4. Germline assignment: CDR1 SGHTA and CDR2 FQGNSA. CDR3 length: 14 amino acids. CDR3 protein: CASSFGQANNEQFF. As DNA, the CDR3 is TGTGCCAGCAGCTTCGGACAGGCGAACAATGAGCAGTTCTTC.

CDR3 region: CASSLSSLENIQYF. The CDR3 DNA reads TGTGCCAGCAGTTTATCGAGTCTCGAAAACATTCAGTACTTC. The chain links TRBV27 to TRBJ2-4; the D is unclear. The V gene's germline CDR1 is MNHEY and CDR2 SMNVEV (reference sequence). This CDR3 comprises 14 residues. With 0 bases removed from V and 5 bases from J, the gap between germline ends came to 8 bases.

This clone has only one observation. The gene calls are TRBV5-1 and TRBJ1-2, with 8 bases lining up with TRBD1. The germline V gene encodes CDR1 SGHRS and CDR2 YFSETQ. There are 13 residues in the CDR3. The ends lost 4 bases at V and 7 bases at J; junction bases unmatched: 6. In DNA, the CDR3 is TGCGCCAGCAGCCCGGACAGGGTGGGTGGCTACACCTTC. Translation gives CASSPDRVGGYTF.

The V and J genes are TRBV19 and TRBJ1-1; a possible D gene is TRBD1 (6 bases). The CDR3 is 14 amino acids. V lost 5 bases to trimming and J lost 0 bases, with 10 bases between them. Germline CDR1 LNHDA, CDR2 SQIVND (reference sequence). Here the CDR3 reads CASSWGPVNTEAFF. The CDR3, as DNA: TGTGCCAGTAGTTGGGGGCCCGTGAACACTGAAGCTTTCTTT.

The chain employs TRBV24-1 and TRBJ1-1; 9 bases are a match to TRBD1. V lost 6 bases and J lost 12; bases outside the gene matches: 7. The CDR3 is 12 residues long. From germline, CDR1 is KGHDR and CDR2 SFDVKD. CDR3 in amino acids: CATSPGQGMSFF. CDR3 nucleotides: TGTGCCACCAGTCCGGGACAGGGTATGTCTTTCTTT.

The V call is TRBV29-1, the J call TRBJ1-1; maybe TRBD1 (6 bases). Trimming pared 2 bases from V and 11 bases from J, leaving 12 bases between. The CDR3 contains 11 residues. The V gene's germline CDR1 is SQVTM and CDR2 ANQGSEA. DNA for the CDR3: TGCAGCGTTGAAAAAACAGGGTGGGCTTTCTTT. Residues: CSVEKTGWAFF.

The table lists this clone with a few counts. The V and J genes are TRBV6-2 or TRBV6-3 and TRBJ1-6; D is perhaps TRBD1 (6 bases). Germline V CDR1 and CDR2: MNHEY, SVGEGT. Deletions cut 6 bases from V and 7 bases from J, with 13 bases between. The CDR3 spans 14 residues. The CDR3 bases are TGTGCCAGCAGCACCCGAACAGGGAATTCACCCCTCCACTTT. As protein: CASSTRTGNSPLHF.

CDR3 region: CASSLVRGAGDTQYF. Written as DNA, the CDR3 is TGTGCCAGCAGCTTAGTTCGCGGGGCAGGAGATACGCAGTATTTT. V and J are TRBV7-2 and TRBJ2-3, with D tentatively TRBD2 (6 bases). The CDR3 has 15 residues. Germline CDR1 SGHTA, CDR2 FQGNSA. Trimming left V 1 base short and J 5 bases short, with 13 bases between. The variable domain in full, completed from reference TRBV7-2 and TRBJ2-3, reads GAGVSQSPSNKVTEKGKDVELRCDPISGHTALYWYRQSLGQGLEFLIYFQGNSAPDKSGLPSDRFSAERTGGSVSTLTIQRTQQEDSAVYLCASSLVRGAGDTQYFGPGTRLTVL.

Here the CDR3 DNA reads TGTGCCAGCAGCGTAAAGTCAGGTTTGTCCTACGAGCAGTACTTC. This encodes CASSVKSGLSYEQYF. V is TRBV9 and J is TRBJ2-7; no definite D call. V was clipped by 1 base and J by 1 base, with 12 bases between them. The germline gives CDR1 SGDLS, CDR2 YYNGEE. This CDR3 spans 15 amino acids.

This sequence joins TRBV15 and TRBJ2-1, with 13 nucleotides matching TRBD2. Germline V gene sequence: CDR1 LNHNV, CDR2 YYDKDF (reference sequence). V lost 0 bases and J lost 7; bases outside the gene matches: 3. The length of the CDR3 is 16 residues. The CDR3 loop reads CATSREPGLAGNEQFF. In DNA form, the CDR3 reads TGTGCCACCAGCAGAGAGCCGGGACTAGCGGGGAATGAGCAGTTCTTC.

The genes are TRBV5-6 and TRBJ1-1; 7 bases are a match to TRBD1. V trimming: 4 bases; J trimming: 1 base; junction bases outside the gene matches: 4. The germline CDR1 and CDR2 sequences are SGHDT and YYEEEE. The CDR3 totals 14 residues. This CDR3 is CASSRQGGNTEAFF. In DNA, the CDR3 is TGTGCCAGCAGCCGACAGGGCGGGAACACTGAAGCTTTCTTT. The full variable domain, completed using reference TRBV5-6 and TRBJ1-1, is DAGVTQSPTHLIKTRGQQVTLRCSPKSGHDTVSWYQQALGQGPQFIFQYYEEEERQRGNFPDRFSGHQFPNYSSELNVNALLLGDSALYLCASSRQGGNTEAFFGQGTRLTVV.

DNA of the CDR3: TGTGCCAGCAGTGGCTGGGGGGTCAATCAGCCCCAGCATTTT. It codes for CASSGWGVNQPQHF. The chain recombines TRBV6-6 with TRBJ1-5; tentative D call: TRBD1 (5 bases). The CDR3 covers 14 residues. Germline V gene lookup returns CDR1 MNHNY and CDR2 SVGAGI (reference sequence). V was clipped by 5 bases and J by 3 bases, with 11 bases between them.

This chain links TRBV11-2 with TRBJ2-1; a possible D gene is TRBD1 (6 bases). V lost 6 bases and J 8 bases, leaving 17 bases between the germline ends. CDR3 length: 14 residues. CDR1 is SGHAT and CDR2 is FQNNGV in the germline V gene. The CDR3 sequence is CASSYNREGDEQFF. DNA for the CDR3: TGTGCCAGCAGTTATAACAGGGAAGGAGATGAGCAGTTCTTC.

This rearrangement joins TRBV7-8 to TRBJ1-4; maybe TRBD1 (6 bases). V was pared by 1 base and J by 3 bases, with 9 bases between. The CDR3 is 15 amino acids. Looked up from germline, CDR1 is SGHVS and CDR2 is FQNEAQ. CDR3 protein: CASSLENRANEKLFF. As DNA, the CDR3 is TGTGCCAGCAGCTTAGAGAACAGGGCTAATGAAAAACTGTTTTTT.

The V call is TRBV5-4, the J call TRBJ2-7; D might be TRBD2 (6 bases). The CDR3 runs to 14 residues. V lost 3 bases and J 3 bases, leaving 13 bases between the germline ends. Germline CDR1 reads SGHNT; CDR2 reads YYREEE (reference sequence). The CDR3 reads CASSSGSTVYEQYF. DNA for the CDR3: TGTGCCAGCAGCTCCGGGAGTACAGTCTACGAGCAGTACTTC.

This clone occurred once. This chain uses TRBV11-3 with TRBJ2-6; 10 bases are a match to TRBD1. The germline CDR1 and CDR2 sequences are SGHNT and YENEEA. Trimming removed 4 bases from V and 0 bases from J; junction bases left unmatched: 3. The CDR3 is 17 amino acids. The CDR3 region has the DNA TGTGCCAGCAGCTACCGGGACAGGGGCTCTGGGGCCAACGTCCTGACTTTC. Translation gives CASSYRDRGSGANVLTF.

V usage is TRBV6-5 and J usage is TRBJ1-2, with 9 bases identical to TRBD1. Trimming took 10 bases from V and 0 from J; bases not matched to a gene: 6. Germline lookup yields CDR1 MNHEY and CDR2 SVGAGI. This CDR3 is built from 14 residues. This chain's CDR3 is CATTGGQANYGYTF. CDR3 coding DNA: TGTGCCACCACAGGGGGCCAAGCTAACTATGGCTACACCTTC.

This rearrangement joins TRBV5-5 to TRBJ2-2; tentative D call: TRBD2 (7 bases). Trimming shortened V by 5 bases and J by 0 bases, and 11 bases separated the two germline ends. The CDR3 covers 15 residues. CDR1 is SGHKS and CDR2 is YYEKEE in the germline V gene (reference sequence). The CDR3 DNA is TGTGCCAGCAGGGGGGGGACACCGAACACCGGGGAGCTGTTTTTT. Protein sequence: CASRGGTPNTGELFF.

J is TRBJ1-6 and V is TRBV12-3 or TRBV12-4; D ambiguous. CDR3 length: 11 amino acids. The germline V and J ends were trimmed by 6 bases and 7 bases, with 4 bases remaining between them. The CDR3, as DNA: TGTGCCAGCAGCCAAAATTCACCCCTCCACTTT. Translating gives CASSQNSPLHF.

The chain has TRBV4-1 and TRBJ2-3; tentative D call: TRBD2 (5 bases). Germline V gives CDR1 MGHRA, CDR2 YSYEKL. The V end lost 0 bases, the J end lost 9 bases, and 16 bases lay between the germline ends. The CDR3 is 15 amino acids. As DNA, the CDR3 is TGCGCCAGCAGCCAAGAGAGACCCCCAGCGGAGACGCAGTATTTT. Translated, it gives CASSQERPPAETQYF.

The chain has TRBV18 and TRBJ1-2; 8 bases agree with TRBD1. Germline V gene data show CDR1 as KGHSH and CDR2 as LQKENI. With V trimmed by 3 bases and J by 3 bases, 6 bases remained unmatched. This CDR3 has 15 residues. This CDR3 is CASSPTQGVDYGYTF. The CDR3 region has the DNA TGTGCCAGCTCACCGACACAGGGGGTGGACTATGGCTACACCTTC.

In DNA form, the CDR3 reads TGTGCCAGCAGCCGATTAAGCAGGGACTATGGCTACACCTTC. This encodes CASSRLSRDYGYTF. The V and J genes are TRBV11-2 and TRBJ1-2; TRBD1 is a possible D gene (5 bases). CDR1 and CDR2 (germline): SGHAT, FQNNGV. This CDR3 is built from 14 residues. Trimming shortened V by 5 bases and J by 3 bases, and 13 bases separated the two germline ends.

This clone has more than one count but fewer than ten. The V gene is TRBV19, the J gene TRBJ2-2, with no clear D. CDR1 is LNHDA and CDR2 is SQIVND in the germline V gene (reference sequence). V was trimmed by 0 bases and J by 7 bases, leaving 9 bases between them. The length of the CDR3 is 14 residues. Here the CDR3 DNA reads TGTGCCAGTAGTATAGATCGACTTATCGGGGAGCTGTTTTTT. Its protein product is CASSIDRLIGELFF.

The rearrangement joins TRBV6-2 or TRBV6-3 to TRBJ2-3; 12 nucleotides match TRBD2. CDR3 length: 15 residues. Germline V lookup: CDR1 MNHEY, CDR2 SVGEGT. The V gene end was trimmed by 2 bases and the J gene end by 6 bases; junction bases not matched to a gene: 3. This CDR3 reads CASSYGGTSGDTQYF. The CDR3 DNA reads as TGTGCCAGCAGTTACGGAGGGACTAGCGGGGATACGCAGTATTTT.

The chain combines TRBV19 with TRBJ1-2, with D unresolved. Germline assignment: CDR1 LNHDA and CDR2 SQIVND (reference sequence). V gave up 1 base and J gave up 5 bases, with 14 bases separating them. The CDR3 totals 15 residues. The CDR3 protein is CASSIVLGSLYGYTF. DNA for the CDR3: TGTGCCAGTAGTATAGTTTTGGGCAGTTTATATGGCTACACCTTC.

This clone has only one observation. The chain links TRBV27 to TRBJ1-6; no clear D gene. Trimming shortened V by 5 bases and J by 9 bases, and 14 bases separated the two germline ends. The germline gives CDR1 MNHEY, CDR2 SMNVEV (reference sequence). The CDR3 spans 14 residues. The CDR3 nucleotides are TGTGCCAGCAGTAAGTGGCAGGTGACTTCACCCCTCCACTTT. Translated, it gives CASSKWQVTSPLHF.